This record looks at one T cell receptor (beta chain) sequence and its context. Antigen: not known. This entry is derived from a study of cytomegalovirus exposure and HLA in healthy donors. Study conclusions and caveats: Some TCR beta chains (about 180 of them) were listed as cytomegalovirus-associated. A later analysis reportedly found fewer N-insertions in an Asian-associated ancestry cluster than the roughly 670-donor mean.

Regarding donors, all were healthy bone marrow donors. The PCR ran on 60 Vbeta and 13 Jbeta primers. Sequencing used immunoSEQ multiplex PCR; TCRdb keeps in-frame clones, though not all of them. This sample has over 150,000 clones, with 70% to 80% found just once. Sequenced input: PBMCs. The clonotype was recovered from a woman aged 55-75 years in good health and CMV-seropositive.

The CDR3 sequence: CASSLARGAREKLFF. The CDR3 DNA is TGTGCCAGCAGCTTAGCGCGGGGGGCGAGGGAAAAACTGTTTTTT. The chain couples TRBV7-8 to TRBJ1-4; weak D call: TRBD1 (6 bases). Per the germline V gene, CDR1 is SGHVS and CDR2 is FQNEAQ. V shed 0 bases and J shed 8 bases, with 13 bases lying between them. CDR3 length: 15 residues.